The source of this T cell receptor beta chain is a study of blood T cell repertoires in COVID-19. Study-level background: PBMCs, B-cell-depleted T cells, or T cells were the source of the cDNA or gDNA that made up the material.

Trimming removed 5 bases from V and 5 bases from J; junction bases left unmatched: 10. The CDR3 consists of 15 residues. Germline-derived CDR1 and CDR2 are MNHEY and SVGEGT. Enrolled through a virtual design, the participants were between roughly 18 and 90 years of age and came from about two dozen US areas. In the study's own analysis: By means of reference gene primer amplification, nucleated cell counts were estimated. Profiled with immunoSEQ multiplex PCR; TCRdb holds only in-frame clones, not every one. V and J calls and clone size are given by that table; D and trimming were obtained from the DNA. The data contain approximately 250,000 clones, approximately 85% of them singletons.

The receptor's source is a woman between 50 and 59 years old with acute COVID-19. The J gene is TRBJ1-2, the V gene TRBV6-2 or TRBV6-3; TRBD1 matches at 8 bases. Sequencing was performed on PBMCs or T cells enriched from blood (not recorded which). CDR3 sequence (DNA): TGTGCCAGCAGTACAAGGACAGGGCTTGAGTATGGCTACACCTTC. It encodes CASSTRTGLEYGYTF.